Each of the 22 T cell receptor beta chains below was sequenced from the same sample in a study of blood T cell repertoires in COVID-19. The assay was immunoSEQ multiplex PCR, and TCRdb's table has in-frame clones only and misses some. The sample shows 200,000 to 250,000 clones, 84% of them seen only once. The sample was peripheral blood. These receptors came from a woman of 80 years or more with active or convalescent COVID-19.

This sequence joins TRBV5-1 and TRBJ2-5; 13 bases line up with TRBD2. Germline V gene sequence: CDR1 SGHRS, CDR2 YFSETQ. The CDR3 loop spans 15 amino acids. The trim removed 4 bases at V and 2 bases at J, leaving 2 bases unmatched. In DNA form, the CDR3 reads TGCGCCAGCAGCAAGGGACTAGCGGGGCAAGAGACCCAGTACTTC. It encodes CASSKGLAGQETQYF.

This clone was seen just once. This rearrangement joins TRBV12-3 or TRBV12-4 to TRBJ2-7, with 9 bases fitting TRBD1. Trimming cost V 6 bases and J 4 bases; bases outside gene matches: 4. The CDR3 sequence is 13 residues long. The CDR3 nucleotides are TGTGCCAGCAGCAGGGGACAGGGATACGAGCAGTACTTC. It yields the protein CASSRGQGYEQYF.

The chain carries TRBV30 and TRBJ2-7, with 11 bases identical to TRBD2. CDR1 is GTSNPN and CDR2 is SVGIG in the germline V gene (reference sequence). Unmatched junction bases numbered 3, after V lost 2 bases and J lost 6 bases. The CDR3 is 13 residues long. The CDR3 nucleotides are TGTGCCTGGAGTCTAGCGGGAGGACGCGAGCAGTACTTC. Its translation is CAWSLAGGREQYF.

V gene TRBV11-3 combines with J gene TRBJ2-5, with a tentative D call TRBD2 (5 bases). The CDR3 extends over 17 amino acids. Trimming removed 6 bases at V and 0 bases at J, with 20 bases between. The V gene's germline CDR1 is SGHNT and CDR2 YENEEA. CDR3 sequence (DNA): TGTGCCAGCAGAGAAGGCGGGCATAGTCCTTACCAAGAGACCCAGTACTTC. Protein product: CASREGGHSPYQETQYF.

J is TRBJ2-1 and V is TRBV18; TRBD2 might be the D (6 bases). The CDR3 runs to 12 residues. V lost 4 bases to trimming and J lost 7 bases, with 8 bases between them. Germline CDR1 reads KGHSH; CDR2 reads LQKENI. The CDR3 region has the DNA TGTGCCAGCTCACGCGGGGAGAATGAGCAGTTCTTC. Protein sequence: CASSRGENEQFF.

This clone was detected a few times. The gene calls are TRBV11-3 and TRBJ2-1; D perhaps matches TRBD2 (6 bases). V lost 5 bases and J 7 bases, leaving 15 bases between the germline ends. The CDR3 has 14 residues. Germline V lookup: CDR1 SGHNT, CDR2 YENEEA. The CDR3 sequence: CASSPGGSVNEQFF. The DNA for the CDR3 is TGTGCCAGCAGCCCCGGGGGTTCGGTGAATGAGCAGTTCTTC.

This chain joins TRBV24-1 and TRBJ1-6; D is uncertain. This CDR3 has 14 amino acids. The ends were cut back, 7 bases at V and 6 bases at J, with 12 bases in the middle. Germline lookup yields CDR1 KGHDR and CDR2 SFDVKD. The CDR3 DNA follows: TGTGCCACCAGAGGAGACGGAATTAATTCACCCCTCCACTTT. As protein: CATRGDGINSPLHF.

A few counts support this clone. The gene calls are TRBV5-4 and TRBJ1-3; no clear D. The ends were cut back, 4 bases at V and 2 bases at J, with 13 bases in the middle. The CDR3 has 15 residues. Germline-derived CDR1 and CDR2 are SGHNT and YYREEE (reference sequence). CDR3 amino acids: CASSAGISTGNTIYF. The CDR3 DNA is TGTGCCAGCAGCGCGGGGATTTCTACTGGAAACACCATATATTTT.

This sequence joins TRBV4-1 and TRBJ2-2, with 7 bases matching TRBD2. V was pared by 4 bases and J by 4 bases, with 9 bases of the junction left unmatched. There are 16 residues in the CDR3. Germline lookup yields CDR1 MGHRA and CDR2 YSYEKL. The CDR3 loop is CASSRIAGAGTGELFF. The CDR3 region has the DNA TGCGCCAGCAGCCGAATAGCGGGTGCGGGCACCGGGGAGCTGTTTTTT.

The CDR3 DNA reads TGTGCCAGCATTGGACTGGACAGGGGTTCCTACGAGCAGTACTTC. Translating gives CASIGLDRGSYEQYF. V usage is TRBV6-5 and J usage is TRBJ2-7; TRBD1 aligns across 9 bases. Germline lookup yields CDR1 MNHEY and CDR2 SVGAGI. The CDR3 contains 15 residues. V shed 7 bases, J shed 1 base, and the junction held 8 bases outside the gene matches.

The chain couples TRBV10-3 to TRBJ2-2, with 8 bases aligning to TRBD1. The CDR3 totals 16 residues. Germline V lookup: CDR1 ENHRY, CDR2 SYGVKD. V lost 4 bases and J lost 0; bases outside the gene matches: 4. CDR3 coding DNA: TGTGCCATCAGTGGCCGACAGGGGACGAACACCGGGGAGCTGTTTTTT. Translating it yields CAISGRQGTNTGELFF.

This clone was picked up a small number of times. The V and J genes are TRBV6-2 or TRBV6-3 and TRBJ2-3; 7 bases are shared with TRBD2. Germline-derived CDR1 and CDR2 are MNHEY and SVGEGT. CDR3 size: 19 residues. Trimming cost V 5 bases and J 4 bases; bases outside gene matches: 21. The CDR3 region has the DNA TGTGCCAGCAGTCAAACTCTACTTCAACTAGCGATCGGTGCAGATACGCAGTATTTT. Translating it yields CASSQTLLQLAIGADTQYF.

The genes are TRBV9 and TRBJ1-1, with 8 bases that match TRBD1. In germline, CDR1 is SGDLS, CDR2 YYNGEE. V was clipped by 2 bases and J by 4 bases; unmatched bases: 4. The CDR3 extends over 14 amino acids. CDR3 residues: CASSVFTGGTEAFF. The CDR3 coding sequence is TGTGCCAGCAGCGTTTTTACAGGGGGCACTGAAGCTTTCTTT.

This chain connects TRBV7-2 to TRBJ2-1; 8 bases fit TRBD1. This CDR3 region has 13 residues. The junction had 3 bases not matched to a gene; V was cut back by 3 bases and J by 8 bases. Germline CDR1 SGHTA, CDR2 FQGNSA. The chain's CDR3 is CASSLTGDHEQFF. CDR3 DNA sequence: TGTGCCAGCAGCTTGACAGGGGACCATGAGCAGTTCTTC.

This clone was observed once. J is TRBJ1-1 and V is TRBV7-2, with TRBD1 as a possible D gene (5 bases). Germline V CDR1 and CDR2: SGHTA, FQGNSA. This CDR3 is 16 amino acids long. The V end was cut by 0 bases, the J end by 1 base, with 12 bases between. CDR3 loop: CASSLALGQGNTEAFF. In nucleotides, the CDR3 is TGTGCCAGCAGCTTAGCGCTCGGGCAGGGGAACACTGAAGCTTTCTTT.

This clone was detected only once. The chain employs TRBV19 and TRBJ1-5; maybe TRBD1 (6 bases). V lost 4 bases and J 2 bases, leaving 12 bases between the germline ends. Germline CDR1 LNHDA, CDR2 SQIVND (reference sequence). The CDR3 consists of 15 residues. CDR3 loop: CASSTLSGGNQPQHF. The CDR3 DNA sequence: TGTGCCAGTAGTACCCTCTCAGGGGGCAATCAGCCCCAGCATTTT.

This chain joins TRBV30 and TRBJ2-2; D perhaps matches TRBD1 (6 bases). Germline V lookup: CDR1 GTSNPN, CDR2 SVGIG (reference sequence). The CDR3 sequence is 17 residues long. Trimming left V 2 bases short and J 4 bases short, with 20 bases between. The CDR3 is CAWSFLQGAGRTGELFF. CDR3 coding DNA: TGTGCCTGGAGTTTTCTACAGGGTGCAGGGCGCACCGGGGAGCTGTTTTTT.

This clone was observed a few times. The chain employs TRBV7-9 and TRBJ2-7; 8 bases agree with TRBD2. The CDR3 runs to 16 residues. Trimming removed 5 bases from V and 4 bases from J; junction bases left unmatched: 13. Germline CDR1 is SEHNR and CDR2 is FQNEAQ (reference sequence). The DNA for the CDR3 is TGTGCCAGCAGCAGCGGGAGTGCAGGGGCGGCTTACGAGCAGTACTTC. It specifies CASSSGSAGAAYEQYF.

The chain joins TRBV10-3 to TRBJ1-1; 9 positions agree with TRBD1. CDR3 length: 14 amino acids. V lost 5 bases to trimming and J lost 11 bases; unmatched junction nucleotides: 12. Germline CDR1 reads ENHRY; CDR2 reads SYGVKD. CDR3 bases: TGTGCCATCAGTCAGGGACAGGGTATAGTTCGTGCTTTCTTT. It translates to CAISQGQGIVRAFF.

The DNA for the CDR3 is TGTGCCAGTAGTTCGGGGGGACGGCCCCAGCATTTT. Protein: CASSSGGRPQHF. V is TRBV19 and J is TRBJ1-5, with D possibly TRBD1 on 5 matching bases. The V end lost 5 bases, the J end lost 9 bases, and 11 bases lay between the germline ends. The CDR3 sequence is 12 residues long. The germline gives CDR1 LNHDA, CDR2 SQIVND (reference sequence).

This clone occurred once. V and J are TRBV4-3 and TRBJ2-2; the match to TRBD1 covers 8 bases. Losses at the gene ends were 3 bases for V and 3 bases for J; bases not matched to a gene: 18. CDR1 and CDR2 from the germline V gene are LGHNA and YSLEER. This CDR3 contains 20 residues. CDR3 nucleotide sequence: TGCGCCAGCAGCCAGGACCGAGGACAGGGAAGTCCTGGGTACACCGGGGAGCTGTTTTTT. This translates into CASSQDRGQGSPGYTGELFF.

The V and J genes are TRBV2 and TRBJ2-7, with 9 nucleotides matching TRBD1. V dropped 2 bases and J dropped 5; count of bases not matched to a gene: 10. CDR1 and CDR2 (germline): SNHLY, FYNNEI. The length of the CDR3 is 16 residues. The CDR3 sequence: CASSEPLDRGWNEQYF. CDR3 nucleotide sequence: TGTGCCAGCAGTGAACCCCTGGACAGGGGTTGGAACGAGCAGTACTTC.